This T cell receptor beta chain is from a study of T cell responses to AZD1222 COVID-19 vaccine (dated by TCRdb to 2020 to 2023). For the wider study: Because spike-specific TCR depth and breadth did not differ between the two schedules, AZD1222 recipients who got a second dose at roughly 4 weeks were pooled with those who got a second dose at roughly 12 weeks. TCR sequencing covered more than 230 trial participants: around 210 given two doses of AZD1222 and around 26 given two doses of MenACWY control vaccine. Trial participants were enrolled into age subgroups of 18-55, 56-69 and 70-plus years, which contained about 160, 30 and 59 TCR-sequenced participants, respectively. Results the study describes overall, beyond this receptor: After two AZD1222 doses, both the breadth and the depth of spike-specific TCRs were significantly higher than at day 0 and than in MenACWY recipients. Participants were mostly white British, with more females than males. The authors suggested clonal diversity may have been underestimated. The whole spike protein was spanned by vaccine-associated CD4 TCRs, and dominant responses were seen in regions 160-218 and 743-854. Because no samples from the day 14 peak response were available, repertoires could be characterized only after the peak T cell response. Epitopes outside the regions mutated in the B.1.351 and B.1.1.7 variants were reportedly recognized by nearly half of the unique spike-specific TCRs. Conclusions about previously exposed vaccinees are limited because only a handful of AZD1222 recipients were SARS-CoV-2 seropositive at baseline. The 56-69-year group was small, and its depth increase did not reach significance, likely because of low power.

The CDR3 regions of human TCRbeta chains were subjected to immunosequencing. Per the original workflow: TCRs in the repertoires were matched against a reference library of SARS-CoV-2-specific TCRs that had been generated with the MIRA antigen-specificity platform. Breadth was defined as the fraction of unique TCRs that were SARS-CoV-2-associated. Depth was defined as the fraction of total T cells that were SARS-CoV-2-associated. Using the MIRA data, each spike-specific TCR was mapped to the spike region that the TCR reacts to and placed in a CD4 or CD8 class. Log10-transformed breadth and depth values were compared by one-way ANOVA with Sidak's multiple comparisons tests. TCRdb mirrors the immuneACCESS table, restricted to in-frame sequences. Some clones are absent from its copies; in checked studies, under half trace to an unresolved V gene, and the reason for the others is unknown. V and J calls and clone size are as listed in that table; D and trimming were resolved from the DNA. This sample holds 65,000 to 95,000 clones; 70% to 90% were observed only once. The top ten clonotypes cover approximately 13% of the sample.

The time point label here, explained by the study, means: baseline before first vaccination. Vaccinee samples came from UK trials COV001 and COV002, including a single-blind randomized controlled phase 2/3 trial of AZD1222 (ChAdOx1 nCoV-19) in healthy adults. For TCRbeta chain sequencing, PBMC samples from trial participants were taken at day 0 and at day 28 after the second dose. V has 4 bases trimmed and J has 11 bases trimmed; junction bases matching no gene number 6. The CDR3 numbers 14 residues from cysteine through phenylalanine. The entry retains the CDR3 DNA only, 42 bases that are in frame from base 1. CDR1 and CDR2 (PRHDT, FYEKMQ) derive from the germline V gene (reference sequence). A remark on this clone: Its target antigen remains unknown. No base quality values were provided; no much bigger clone lies one nucleotide off.

The source was peripheral blood, collected on day 0 of AZD1222 vaccination. The sequence was obtained from an adult in good health. The V and J segments used are TRBV13 and TRBJ1-3; 12 middle bases align to TRBD1. The nucleotide sequence is given as TGTGCCAGCAGCTCCGGGACAGGGGGCTTATCCATATATTTT. The translation is CASSSGTGGLSIYF.